Sequencing of this T cell receptor (beta chain) was carried out in a study of blood T cell repertoires in COVID-19. About the research overall: The origin of the acute and convalescent COVID-19 samples was the United States, Italy and Spain. The analysed material was cDNA or gDNA that came from T cells, B-cell-depleted T cells, or PBMCs.

As originally analysed: From reference gene primer amplification, estimates of nucleated cell counts were derived. Produced via immunoSEQ multiplex PCR; TCRdb's table is partial and in-frame only. V, J and clone size are those of that table, while D and trimming were read from the DNA. The sample has 95,000 to 150,000 clones, approximately 81% seen once. This CDR3 has 15 residues. CDR1 is MGHRA and CDR2 is YSYEKL in the germline V gene. Trimming removed 3 bases from V and 1 base from J, with 9 bases in between. The sequence derives from a man in his forties with active or convalescent COVID-19. Sequenced sample: peripheral blood. The J gene is TRBJ2-2, the V gene TRBV4-1; TRBD1 is a possible D gene (6 bases). CDR3 nucleotide sequence: TGCGCCAGCAGCCAGATGGACAGGAACACCGGGGAGCTGTTTTTT. This codes for CASSQMDRNTGELFF.